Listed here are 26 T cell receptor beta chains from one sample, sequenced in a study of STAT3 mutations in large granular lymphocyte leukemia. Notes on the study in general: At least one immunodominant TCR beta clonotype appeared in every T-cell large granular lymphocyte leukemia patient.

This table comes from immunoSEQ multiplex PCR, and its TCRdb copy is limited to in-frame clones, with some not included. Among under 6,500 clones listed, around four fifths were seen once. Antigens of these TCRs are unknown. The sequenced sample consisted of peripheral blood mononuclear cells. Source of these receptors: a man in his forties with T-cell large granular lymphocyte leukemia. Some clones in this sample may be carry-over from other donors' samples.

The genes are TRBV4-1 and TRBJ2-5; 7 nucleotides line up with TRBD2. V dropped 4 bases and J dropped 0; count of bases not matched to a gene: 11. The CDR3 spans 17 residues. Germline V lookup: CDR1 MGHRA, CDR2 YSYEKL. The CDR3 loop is CASSRIGGRGNQETQYF. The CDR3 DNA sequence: TGCGCCAGCAGCCGAATCGGGGGGAGGGGAAACCAAGAGACCCAGTACTTC.

The CDR3 loop reads CASSVVGNSIPYEQYF. Here the CDR3 DNA reads TGTGCCAGCAGCGTAGTTGGGAACAGTATACCCTACGAGCAGTACTTC. The chain is built from TRBV9 and TRBJ2-7; D uncertain. Trimming left V 0 bases short and J 2 bases short, with 15 bases between. Germline V CDR1 and CDR2: SGDLS, YYNGEE. The CDR3 has 16 amino acids.

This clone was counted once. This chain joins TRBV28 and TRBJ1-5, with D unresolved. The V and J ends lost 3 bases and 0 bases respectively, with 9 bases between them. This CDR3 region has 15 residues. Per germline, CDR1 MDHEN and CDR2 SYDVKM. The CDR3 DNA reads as TGTGCCAGCAGTTTGCTGCCATTTAGCAATCAGCCCCAGCATTTT. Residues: CASSLLPFSNQPQHF.

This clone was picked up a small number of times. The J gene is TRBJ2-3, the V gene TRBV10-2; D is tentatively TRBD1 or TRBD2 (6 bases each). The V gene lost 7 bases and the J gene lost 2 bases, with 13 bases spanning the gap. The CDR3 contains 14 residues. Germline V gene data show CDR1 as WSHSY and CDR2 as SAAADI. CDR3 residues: CASTPRGPTDTQYF. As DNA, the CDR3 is TGCGCCAGCACGCCCCGGGGGCCCACAGATACGCAGTATTTT.

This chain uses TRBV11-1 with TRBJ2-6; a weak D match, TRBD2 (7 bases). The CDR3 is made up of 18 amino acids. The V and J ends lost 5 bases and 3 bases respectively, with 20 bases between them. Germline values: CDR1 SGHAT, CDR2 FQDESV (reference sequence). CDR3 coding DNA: TGTGCCAGCAGCCCCAAAAGGGGGGGCGCCCTTGGGGCCAACGTCCTGACTTTC. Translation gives CASSPKRGGALGANVLTF.

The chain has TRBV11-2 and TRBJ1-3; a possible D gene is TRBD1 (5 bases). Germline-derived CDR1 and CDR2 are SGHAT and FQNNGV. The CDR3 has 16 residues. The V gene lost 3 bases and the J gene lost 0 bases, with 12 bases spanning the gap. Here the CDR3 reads CASSLLRGRSGNTIYF. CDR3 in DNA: TGTGCCAGCAGCTTGCTTAGGGGCCGCTCTGGAAACACCATATATTTT.

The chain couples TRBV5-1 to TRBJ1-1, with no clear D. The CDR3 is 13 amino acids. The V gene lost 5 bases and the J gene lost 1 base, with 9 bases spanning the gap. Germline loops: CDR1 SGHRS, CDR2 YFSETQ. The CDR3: CASSGGGNTEAFF. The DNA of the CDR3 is TGCGCCAGCAGTGGCGGAGGGAACACTGAAGCTTTCTTT.

The DNA of the CDR3 is TGTGCCACCCGGGGGGCAGATACGCAGTATTTT. This codes for CATRGADTQYF. The rearrangement links TRBV28 to TRBJ2-3, with 7 bases that match TRBD2. Losses at the gene ends were 10 bases for V and 4 bases for J; bases not matched to a gene: 2. Germline V lookup: CDR1 MDHEN, CDR2 SYDVKM. CDR3 length: 11 residues.

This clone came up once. In DNA, the CDR3 is TGTGCCAGCTCACCACTTGCGGGAGTAGGCACCGGGGAGCTGTTTTTT. Translation gives CASSPLAGVGTGELFF. This sequence joins TRBV18 and TRBJ2-2, with 7 bases that match TRBD2. Germline CDR1 is KGHSH and CDR2 is LQKENI. This CDR3 has 16 amino acids. Germline trimming cut 1 base from V and 4 bases from J; bases unmatched to any gene: 6.

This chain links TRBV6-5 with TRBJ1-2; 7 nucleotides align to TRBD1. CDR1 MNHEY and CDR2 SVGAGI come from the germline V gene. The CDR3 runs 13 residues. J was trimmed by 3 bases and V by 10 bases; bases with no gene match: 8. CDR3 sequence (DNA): TGTGCCATACAACAGGGGCGCGACTATGGCTACACCTTC. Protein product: CAIQQGRDYGYTF.

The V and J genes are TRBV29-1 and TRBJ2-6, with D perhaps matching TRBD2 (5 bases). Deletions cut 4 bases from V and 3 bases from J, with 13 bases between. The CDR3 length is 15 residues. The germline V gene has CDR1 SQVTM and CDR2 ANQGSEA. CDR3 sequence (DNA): TGCAGCGTTGCATGGGCCGGGATTGGGGCCAACGTCCTGACTTTC. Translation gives CSVAWAGIGANVLTF.

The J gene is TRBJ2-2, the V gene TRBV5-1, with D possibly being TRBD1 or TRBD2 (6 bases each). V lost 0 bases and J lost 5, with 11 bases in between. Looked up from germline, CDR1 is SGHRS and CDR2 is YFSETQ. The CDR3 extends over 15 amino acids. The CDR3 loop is CASSLEGGRTGELFF. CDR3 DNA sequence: TGCGCCAGCAGCTTGGAAGGGGGGAGGACCGGGGAGCTGTTTTTT.

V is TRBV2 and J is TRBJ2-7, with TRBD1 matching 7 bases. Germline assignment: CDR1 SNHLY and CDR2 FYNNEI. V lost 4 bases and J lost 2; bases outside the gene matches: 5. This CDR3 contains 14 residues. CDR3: CASSGPGQAYEQYF. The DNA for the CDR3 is TGTGCCAGCAGTGGGCCTGGACAGGCCTACGAGCAGTACTTC.

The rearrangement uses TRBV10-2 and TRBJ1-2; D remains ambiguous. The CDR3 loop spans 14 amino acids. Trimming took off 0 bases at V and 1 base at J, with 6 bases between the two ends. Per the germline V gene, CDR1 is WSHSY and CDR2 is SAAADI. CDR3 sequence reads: CASSESVLNYGYTF. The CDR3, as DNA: TGCGCCAGCAGTGAGTCCGTCCTTAACTATGGCTACACCTTC.

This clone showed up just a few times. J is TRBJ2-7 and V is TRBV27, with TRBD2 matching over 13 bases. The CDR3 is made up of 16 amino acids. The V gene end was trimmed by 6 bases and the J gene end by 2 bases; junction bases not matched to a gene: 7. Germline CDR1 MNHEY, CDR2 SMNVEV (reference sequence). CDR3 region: CASSRTSGGGAYEQYF. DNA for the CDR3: TGTGCCAGCAGCCGGACTAGCGGGGGAGGGGCCTACGAGCAGTACTTC.

CDR3 region: CSVVASGGSYNEQFF. In nucleotides, the CDR3 is TGCAGCGTTGTAGCCAGCGGGGGTTCCTACAATGAGCAGTTCTTC. This chain uses TRBV29-1 with TRBJ2-1, with TRBD2 identical over 8 bases. V was clipped by 4 bases and J by 1 base; unmatched bases: 6. This CDR3 has 15 residues. From germline, CDR1 is SQVTM and CDR2 ANQGSEA.

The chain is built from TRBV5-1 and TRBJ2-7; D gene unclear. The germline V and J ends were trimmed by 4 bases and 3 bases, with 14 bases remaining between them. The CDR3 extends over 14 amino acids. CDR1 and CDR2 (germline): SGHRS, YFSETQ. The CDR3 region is CASSPRLSSYEQYF. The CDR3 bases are TGCGCCAGCAGCCCCCGACTCTCAAGCTACGAGCAGTACTTC.

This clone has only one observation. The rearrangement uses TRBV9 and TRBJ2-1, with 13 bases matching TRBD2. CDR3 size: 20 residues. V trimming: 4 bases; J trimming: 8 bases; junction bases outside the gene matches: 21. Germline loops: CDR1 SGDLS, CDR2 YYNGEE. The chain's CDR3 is CASSLSTQEGTSGGGYEQFF. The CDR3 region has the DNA TGTGCCAGCAGCCTCTCGACTCAGGAAGGAACTAGCGGGGGGGGGTATGAGCAGTTCTTC.

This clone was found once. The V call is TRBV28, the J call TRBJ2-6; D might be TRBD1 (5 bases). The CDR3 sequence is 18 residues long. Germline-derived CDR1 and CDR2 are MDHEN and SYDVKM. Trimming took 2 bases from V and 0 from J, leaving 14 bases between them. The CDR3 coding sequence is TGTGCCAGCAGTTTACTCTGGACATTCCGCTCTGGGGCCAACGTCCTGACTTTC. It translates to CASSLLWTFRSGANVLTF.

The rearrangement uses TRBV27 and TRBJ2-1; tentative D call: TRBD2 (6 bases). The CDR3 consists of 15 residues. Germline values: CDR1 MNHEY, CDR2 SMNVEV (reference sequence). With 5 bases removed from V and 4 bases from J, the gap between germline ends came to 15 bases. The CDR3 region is CASSPDSRGYNEQFF. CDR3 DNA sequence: TGTGCCAGCAGTCCGGACTCCCGGGGGTACAATGAGCAGTTCTTC.

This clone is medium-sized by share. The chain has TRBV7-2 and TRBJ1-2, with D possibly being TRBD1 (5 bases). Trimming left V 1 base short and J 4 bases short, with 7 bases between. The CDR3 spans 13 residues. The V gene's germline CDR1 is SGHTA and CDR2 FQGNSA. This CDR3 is CASSLEGAYGYTF. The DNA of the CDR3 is TGTGCCAGCAGCTTAGAAGGGGCCTATGGCTACACCTTC.

CDR3 bases: TGTGCCAGCAGCTTGTATGGGACAGGATCCTACAATGAGCAGTTCTTC. It codes for CASSLYGTGSYNEQFF. V is TRBV5-4 and J is TRBJ2-1; 8 bases align to TRBD1. Germline-derived CDR1 and CDR2 are SGHNT and YYREEE (reference sequence). V shed 1 base, J shed 1 base, and the junction held 4 bases outside the gene matches. There are 16 residues in the CDR3. Combining the CDR3 with reference TRBV5-4 and TRBJ2-1 gives the whole variable domain ETGVTQSPTHLIKTRGQQVTLRCSSQSGHNTVSWYQQALGQGPQFIFQYYREEENGRGNFPPRFSGLQFPNYSSELNVNALELDDSALYLCASSLYGTGSYNEQFFGPGTRLTVL.

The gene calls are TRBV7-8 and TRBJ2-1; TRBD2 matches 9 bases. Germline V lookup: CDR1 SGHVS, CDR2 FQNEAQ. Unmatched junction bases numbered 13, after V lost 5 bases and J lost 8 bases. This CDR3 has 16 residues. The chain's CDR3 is CASSLKSLAGNYEQFF. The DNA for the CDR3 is TGTGCCAGCAGCCTAAAGAGTCTAGCGGGAAACTATGAGCAGTTCTTC.

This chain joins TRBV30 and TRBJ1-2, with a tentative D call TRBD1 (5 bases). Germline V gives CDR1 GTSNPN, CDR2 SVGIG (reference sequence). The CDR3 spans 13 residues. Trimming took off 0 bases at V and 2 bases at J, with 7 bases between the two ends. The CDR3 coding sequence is TGTGCCTGGAGTGTAGGACAAAACTATGGCTACACCTTC. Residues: CAWSVGQNYGYTF.

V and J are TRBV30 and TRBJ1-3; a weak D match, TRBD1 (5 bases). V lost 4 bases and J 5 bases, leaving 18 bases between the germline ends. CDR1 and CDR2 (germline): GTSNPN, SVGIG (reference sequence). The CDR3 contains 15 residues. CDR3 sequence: CAWILQGRSRNTIYF. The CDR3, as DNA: TGTGCCTGGATACTCCAGGGCCGATCCAGAAACACCATATATTTT. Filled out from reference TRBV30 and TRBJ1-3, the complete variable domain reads SQTIHQWPATLVQPVGSPLSLECTVEGTSNPNLYWYRQAAGRGLQLLFYSVGIGQISSEVPQNLSASRPQDRQFILSSKKLLLSDSGFYLCAWILQGRSRNTIYFGEGSWLTVV.

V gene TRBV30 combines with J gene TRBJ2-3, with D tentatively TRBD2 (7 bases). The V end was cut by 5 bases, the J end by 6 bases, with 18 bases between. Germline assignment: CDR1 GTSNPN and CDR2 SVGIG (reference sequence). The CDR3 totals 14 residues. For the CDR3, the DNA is TGTGCCTGGGGAGGGGGGACTACTTTTGATACGCAGTATTTT. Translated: CAWGGGTTFDTQYF.